The rows below give T cell receptor beta chains drawn from one sample of a study of technical replicates of blood from several donors. Clones were sequenced by immunoSEQ multiplex PCR, and TCRdb holds only the in-frame ones, with some missing. Of 70,000 to 80,000 clones in the sample, about 92% were seen once. The sequenced material came from T cells isolated from PBMCs. Source of these receptors: a human donor in good health. Each CDR3 is given with its conserved first and last residue.

j_call: TRBJ1-1; v_call: TRBV29-1; cdr3_aa: CSVEGGPDLEAFF
j_call: TRBJ1-2; v_call: TRBV6-5; cdr3_aa: CASSPGSGYTF
j_call: TRBJ1-3; v_call: TRBV19; cdr3_aa: CASSIRGAGNTIYF
j_call: TRBJ1-1; v_call: TRBV18; cdr3_aa: CASSPTGRNTEAFF
j_call: TRBJ2-6; v_call: TRBV7-3; cdr3_aa: CASSRHTGTVESGANVLTF
j_call: TRBJ1-1; v_call: TRBV6-5; cdr3_aa: CASSRGGAEAFF
j_call: TRBJ2-7; v_call: TRBV5-4; cdr3_aa: CASSLDQGHYEQYF
j_call: TRBJ1-4; v_call: TRBV7-2; cdr3_aa: CASSLSPDSPEGEKLFF
j_call: TRBJ1-2; v_call: TRBV25-1; cdr3_aa: CASSDSGIHGYTF
j_call: TRBJ1-1; v_call: TRBV30; cdr3_aa: CAGTGYTMNTEAFF
j_call: TRBJ2-6; v_call: TRBV19; cdr3_aa: CASLEGGTIDVLTF
j_call: TRBJ1-2; v_call: TRBV15; cdr3_aa: CATSREGPGGSGYTF
j_call: TRBJ2-5; v_call: TRBV2; cdr3_aa: CASSYLAGGIQETQYF